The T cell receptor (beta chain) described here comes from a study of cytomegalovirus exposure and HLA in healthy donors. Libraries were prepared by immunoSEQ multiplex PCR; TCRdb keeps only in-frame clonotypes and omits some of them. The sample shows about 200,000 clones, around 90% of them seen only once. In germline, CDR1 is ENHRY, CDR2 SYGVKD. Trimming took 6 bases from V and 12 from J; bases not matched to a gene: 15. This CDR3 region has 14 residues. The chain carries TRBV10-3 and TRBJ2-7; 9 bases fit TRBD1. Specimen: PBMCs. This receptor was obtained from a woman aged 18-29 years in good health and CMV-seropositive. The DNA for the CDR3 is TGTGCCATCAGGGGGGACAGGGTTGGTCTAAAGATGTACTTC. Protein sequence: CAIRGDRVGLKMYF.